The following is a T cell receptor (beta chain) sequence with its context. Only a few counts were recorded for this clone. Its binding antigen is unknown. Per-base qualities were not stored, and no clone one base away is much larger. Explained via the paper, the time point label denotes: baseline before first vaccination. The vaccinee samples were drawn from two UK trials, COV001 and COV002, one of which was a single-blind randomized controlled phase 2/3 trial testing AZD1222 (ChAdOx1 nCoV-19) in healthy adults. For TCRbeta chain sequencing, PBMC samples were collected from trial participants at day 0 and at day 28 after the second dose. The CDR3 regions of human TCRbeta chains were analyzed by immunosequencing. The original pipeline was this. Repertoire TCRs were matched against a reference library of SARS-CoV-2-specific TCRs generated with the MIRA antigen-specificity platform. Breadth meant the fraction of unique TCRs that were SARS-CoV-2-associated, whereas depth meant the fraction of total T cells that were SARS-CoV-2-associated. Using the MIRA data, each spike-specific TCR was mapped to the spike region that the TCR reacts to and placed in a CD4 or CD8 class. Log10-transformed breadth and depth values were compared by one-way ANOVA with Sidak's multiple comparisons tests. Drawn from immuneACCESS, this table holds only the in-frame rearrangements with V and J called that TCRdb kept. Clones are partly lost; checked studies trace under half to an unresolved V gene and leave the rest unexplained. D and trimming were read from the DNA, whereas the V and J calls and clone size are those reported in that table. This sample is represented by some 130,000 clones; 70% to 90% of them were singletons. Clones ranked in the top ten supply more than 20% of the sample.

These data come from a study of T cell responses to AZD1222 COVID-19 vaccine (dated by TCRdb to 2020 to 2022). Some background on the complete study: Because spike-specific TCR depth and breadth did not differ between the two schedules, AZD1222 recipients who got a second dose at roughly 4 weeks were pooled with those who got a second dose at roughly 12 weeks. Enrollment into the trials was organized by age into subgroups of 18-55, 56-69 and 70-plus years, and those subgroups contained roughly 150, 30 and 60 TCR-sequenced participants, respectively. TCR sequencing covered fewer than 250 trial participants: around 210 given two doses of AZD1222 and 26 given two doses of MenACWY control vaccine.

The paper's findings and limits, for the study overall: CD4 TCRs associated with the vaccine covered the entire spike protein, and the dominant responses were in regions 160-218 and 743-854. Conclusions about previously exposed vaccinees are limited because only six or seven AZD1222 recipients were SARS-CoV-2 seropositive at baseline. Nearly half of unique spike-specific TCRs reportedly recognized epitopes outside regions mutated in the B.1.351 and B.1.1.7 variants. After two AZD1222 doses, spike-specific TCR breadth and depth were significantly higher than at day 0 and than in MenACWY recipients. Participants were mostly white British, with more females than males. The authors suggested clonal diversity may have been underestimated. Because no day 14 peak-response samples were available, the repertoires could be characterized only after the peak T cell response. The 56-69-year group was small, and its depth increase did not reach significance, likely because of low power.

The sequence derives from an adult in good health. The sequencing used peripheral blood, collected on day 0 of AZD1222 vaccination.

The CDR3: CASSEDRGRGYGYTF. Read as DNA, the sequence is TGTGCCAGCAGTGAGGACAGGGGGCGAGGGTATGGCTACACCTTC. The rearrangement joined TRBV6-1 to TRBJ1-2, with 11 middle bases fitting TRBD1. For CDR1 and CDR2, the germline V gene lists MNHNS and SASEGT. Including the terminal cysteine and phenylalanine, the CDR3 comprises 15 residues. Left in the record is the CDR3 DNA by itself, 45 bases read in frame from the first base. Germline trimming: 3 bases from V, 5 bases from J; junction bases outside gene matches: 5.